What follows describes a single T cell receptor (beta chain). This sample was taken from a study of control samples from healthy donors and cancer patients. Method: immunoSEQ multiplex PCR; TCRdb's copy keeps in-frame clones and lacks some. The sample consists of about 58,000 clones, around 94% of them appearing once. The clonotype was recovered from a man aged 25-40 years in good health. The source material was blood.

The CDR3 spells CASSLATDYEQYF. The CDR3 DNA reads TGTGCCAGCAGCTTAGCGACGGACTACGAGCAGTACTTC. The V and J genes are TRBV7-8 and TRBJ2-7; D is unclear. The CDR3 consists of 13 residues. Looked up from germline, CDR1 is SGHVS and CDR2 is FQNEAQ. Trimming cost V 0 bases and J 3 bases, with 6 bases left between them.